The 26 T cell receptor beta chains below all came from one sample that was sequenced in a study of identical twins. MiXCR was run by TCRdb on the 5' RACE reads, yielding one entry per CDR3 protein. This repertoire shows about 200,000 distinct CDR3 sequences, less than 8% found once; its top ten account for around 2.1%. These data were also filed under a second study, of yellow fever vaccine responses in identical twins.

The sample taken for sequencing was memory (CD45RO+) T cells sorted from blood. These TCRs come from a woman between 18 and 29 years old in good health.

This clonotype occurred a few times. The V call is TRBV4-2, the J call TRBJ2-1, with D uncertain. Trimming shortened V by 1 base and J by 8 bases, and 12 bases separated the two germline ends. Germline V gene sequence: CDR1 LGHNA, CDR2 YNFKEQ. The CDR3 spans 14 residues. The CDR3 nucleotides are TGTGCCAGCAGCCAAGTCCTCGCCAGAGATGAGCAGTTCTTC. It translates to CASSQVLARDEQFF.

This clonotype has a count of ten or more. The genes are TRBV4-1 and TRBJ2-3; D remains unclear. The CDR3 consists of 17 residues. V lost 0 bases and J 5 bases, leaving 18 bases between the germline ends. Per the germline V gene, CDR1 is MGHRA and CDR2 is YSYEKL. CDR3 sequence: CASSQDGTSPWLDTQYF. The CDR3 DNA follows: TGCGCCAGCAGCCAAGATGGTACTTCGCCGTGGTTAGATACGCAGTATTTT.

This chain links TRBV7-6 with TRBJ2-3, with 12 bases identical to TRBD1. The V and J ends lost 3 bases and 4 bases, in that order; junction bases with no gene match: 5. This CDR3 has 16 amino acids. Germline assignment: CDR1 SGHVS and CDR2 FNYEAQ. In nucleotides, the CDR3 is TGTGCCAGCAGCTTCGGGACAGGGGGCTTGGCAGATACGCAGTATTTT. As protein: CASSFGTGGLADTQYF.

This clonotype was counted at least ten times. The chain links TRBV20-1 to TRBJ1-5; the match to TRBD1 covers 8 bases. CDR1 and CDR2 from the germline V gene are DFQATT and SNEGSKA (reference sequence). The V gene end was trimmed by 0 bases and the J gene end by 5 bases; junction bases not matched to a gene: 9. The CDR3 runs to 16 residues. CDR3: CSARDLTQGDHQPQHF. Here the CDR3 DNA reads TGCAGTGCTAGAGATCTTACACAGGGGGATCATCAGCCCCAGCATTTT.

Ten or more counts support this clonotype. V gene TRBV11-2 combines with J gene TRBJ2-4; TRBD1 matches at 7 bases. CDR3 length: 17 residues. The ends lost 4 bases at V and 1 base at J; junction bases unmatched: 10. Germline V gives CDR1 SGHAT, CDR2 FQNNGV. This chain's CDR3 is CASSSNRGGEAKNIQYF. DNA for the CDR3: TGTGCCAGCAGCTCAAACAGGGGTGGAGAGGCCAAAAACATTCAGTACTTC.

This clonotype was counted only a few times. This rearrangement joins TRBV20-1 to TRBJ2-5; TRBD1 matches at 7 bases. Germline lookup yields CDR1 DFQATT and CDR2 SNEGSKA (reference sequence). The CDR3 consists of 13 residues. V was clipped by 6 bases and J by 5 bases; unmatched bases: 9. The CDR3 is CSALVRGTETQYF. Here the CDR3 DNA reads TGCAGTGCGTTGGTCAGGGGGACGGAGACCCAGTACTTC.

This rearrangement joins TRBV7-9 to TRBJ2-1; the D is unclear. V dropped 3 bases and J dropped 6 bases, with 9 bases sitting between them. The CDR3 has 13 residues. The V gene's germline CDR1 is SEHNR and CDR2 FQNEAQ (reference sequence). CDR3: CASSLSRVNEQFF. The CDR3 DNA reads as TGTGCCAGCAGCTTGAGTAGGGTCAATGAGCAGTTCTTC.

This clonotype was detected many times. This CDR3 is CASGSGSGYEQYF. CDR3 bases: TGTGCCTCAGGGAGCGGGAGTGGATACGAGCAGTACTTC. The chain has TRBV28 and TRBJ2-7; 8 bases agree with TRBD2. Germline CDR1 is MDHEN and CDR2 is SYDVKM. V trimming: 11 bases; J trimming: 4 bases; junction bases outside the gene matches: 10. CDR3 length: 13 amino acids.

Only a few counts were recorded for this clonotype. The chain links TRBV3-1 to TRBJ2-1, with D unresolved. The germline gives CDR1 LGHDT, CDR2 YNNKEL (reference sequence). The CDR3 has 15 amino acids. Deletions cut 1 base from V and 6 bases from J, with 13 bases between. CDR3 nucleotide sequence: TGTGCCAGCAGCCAAGGGCAGTTTTTAGGCAATGAGCAGTTCTTC. This encodes CASSQGQFLGNEQFF.

This clonotype was recorded many times. The gene calls are TRBV27 and TRBJ1-6; D uncertain. Looked up from germline, CDR1 is MNHEY and CDR2 is SMNVEV (reference sequence). This CDR3 is built from 15 residues. V was pared by 4 bases and J by 5 bases, with 12 bases between. CDR3 nucleotide sequence: TGTGCCAGCAGTTCGAGGAGAGTTAATAATTCACCCCTCCACTTT. Its protein product is CASSSRRVNNSPLHF.

This clonotype has ten or more counts. The gene calls are TRBV12-3 or TRBV12-4 and TRBJ2-1; 7 nucleotides agree with TRBD2. V was clipped by 6 bases and J by 9 bases; unmatched bases: 2. This CDR3 has 11 residues. The CDR3 nucleotides read TGTGCCAGCAGGTCGGGGGGTGAGCAGTTCTTC. The encoded protein is CASRSGGEQFF.

This clonotype appeared many times. The rearrangement joins TRBV20-1 to TRBJ2-1; no definite D call. The germline V and J ends were trimmed by 7 bases and 9 bases, with 13 bases remaining between them. The CDR3 has 11 residues. Germline assignment: CDR1 DFQATT and CDR2 SNEGSKA (reference sequence). CDR3 loop: CSETRRLEQFF. CDR3 in DNA: TGCAGTGAAACTCGCCGTCTTGAGCAGTTCTTC.

The chain couples TRBV28 to TRBJ2-2, with 9 bases that match TRBD2. V shed 5 bases, J shed 2 bases, and the junction held 6 bases outside the gene matches. The germline gives CDR1 MDHEN, CDR2 SYDVKM. The CDR3 extends over 16 amino acids. In DNA, the CDR3 is TGTGCCAGCAGTCCGAGACTAGCGGAAAACACCGGGGAGCTGTTTTTT. This sequence encodes CASSPRLAENTGELFF.

This clonotype was seen more than once but under ten times. V is TRBV20-1 and J is TRBJ2-7; D possibly corresponds to TRBD2 (7 bases). The CDR3 totals 13 residues. CDR1 and CDR2 from the germline V gene are DFQATT and SNEGSKA (reference sequence). Trimming removed 2 bases at V and 4 bases at J, with 12 bases between. The CDR3 is CSARNSGTYEQYF. The CDR3 DNA is TGCAGTGCTAGAAACAGCGGGACATACGAGCAGTACTTC.

The rearrangement uses TRBV20-1 and TRBJ2-7, with 8 positions matching TRBD1. Germline lookup yields CDR1 DFQATT and CDR2 SNEGSKA (reference sequence). The junction had 5 bases not matched to a gene; V was cut back by 5 bases and J by 2 bases. CDR3 length: 13 amino acids. In DNA, the CDR3 is TGCAGTGCTTCCGGGACAGGCCCCTACGAGCAGTACTTC. This encodes CSASGTGPYEQYF.

Many counts were recorded for this clonotype. V gene TRBV7-2 combines with J gene TRBJ2-1; D is uncertain. Germline CDR1 and CDR2: SGHTA and FQGNSA. Trimming stripped 6 bases from V and 0 bases from J, with 15 bases between. There are 16 residues in the CDR3. The CDR3 region is CASSPFTWSSYNEQFF. The CDR3 DNA follows: TGTGCCAGCAGTCCTTTTACCTGGAGCTCCTACAATGAGCAGTTCTTC. The full variable domain, completed using reference TRBV7-2 and TRBJ2-1, is GAGVSQSPSNKVTEKGKDVELRCDPISGHTALYWYRQSLGQGLEFLIYFQGNSAPDKSGLPSDRFSAERTGGSVSTLTIQRTQQEDSAVYLCASSPFTWSSYNEQFFGPGTRLTVL.

This clonotype was counted ten times or more. The chain is built from TRBV5-1 and TRBJ1-5; D ambiguous. The CDR3 length is 15 residues. Trimming removed 0 bases at V and 3 bases at J, with 10 bases between. CDR1 is SGHRS and CDR2 is YFSETQ in the germline V gene. The CDR3 sequence: CASSLDSGANQPQHF. The CDR3 nucleotides read TGCGCCAGCAGCTTGGACTCTGGCGCCAATCAGCCCCAGCATTTT. The full variable domain, its missing parts supplied by reference TRBV5-1 and TRBJ1-5, is KAGVTQTPRYLIKTRGQQVTLSCSPISGHRSVSWYQQTPGQGLQFLFEYFSETQRNKGNFPGRFSGRQFSNSRSEMNVSTLELGDSALYLCASSLDSGANQPQHFGDGTRLSIL.

This clonotype has a handful of counts. The chain joins TRBV29-1 to TRBJ1-2, with D perhaps matching TRBD1 (5 bases). V lost 8 bases, J lost 4 bases, and 14 bases lay in between. CDR1 and CDR2 (germline): SQVTM, ANQGSEA. The CDR3 covers 12 residues. CDR3 nucleotides: TGCAGCTCAGGACAAGGGGCCTATGGCTACACCTTC. Its translation is CSSGQGAYGYTF.

V usage is TRBV28 and J usage is TRBJ2-7, with 9 bases identical to TRBD1. This CDR3 is built from 14 residues. V shed 4 bases, J shed 5 bases, and the junction held 6 bases outside the gene matches. Germline-derived CDR1 and CDR2 are MDHEN and SYDVKM. The CDR3 loop reads CASSWPGQGNEQYF. In DNA, the CDR3 is TGTGCCAGCAGTTGGCCGGGACAGGGTAACGAGCAGTACTTC.

This clonotype was found many times. The V call is TRBV5-1, the J call TRBJ2-7; 8 bases line up with TRBD2. J was trimmed by 4 bases and V by 3 bases; bases with no gene match: 6. The CDR3 is 14 residues long. The germline V gene has CDR1 SGHRS and CDR2 YFSETQ. In DNA, the CDR3 is TGCGCCAGCAGCTCTAGTAGCGGGGTTTACGAGCAGTACTTC. The encoded protein is CASSSSSGVYEQYF. The whole variable domain, remainder taken from reference TRBV5-1 and TRBJ2-7, is KAGVTQTPRYLIKTRGQQVTLSCSPISGHRSVSWYQQTPGQGLQFLFEYFSETQRNKGNFPGRFSGRQFSNSRSEMNVSTLELGDSALYLCASSSSSGVYEQYFGPGTRLTVT.

The rearrangement links TRBV7-9 to TRBJ2-5; D might be TRBD1 (6 bases). The V gene lost 5 bases and the J gene lost 1 base, with 17 bases spanning the gap. The CDR3 has 16 amino acids. Germline V CDR1 and CDR2: SEHNR, FQNEAQ (reference sequence). CDR3 sequence: CASSPLTGAGQETQYF. The DNA for the CDR3 is TGTGCCAGCAGCCCCCTGACAGGTGCAGGCCAAGAGACCCAGTACTTC.

V usage is TRBV25-1 and J usage is TRBJ2-6; D is undetermined. This CDR3 spans 17 amino acids. CDR1 MGHDK and CDR2 SYGVNS come from the germline V gene. The V and J ends lost 3 bases and 3 bases respectively, with 15 bases between them. In DNA, the CDR3 is TGTGCCAGCAGTGAGAGTGGATGGGGTCTTGGGGCCAACGTCCTGACTTTC. This translates into CASSESGWGLGANVLTF.

Ten or more counts support this clonotype. The chain employs TRBV24-1 and TRBJ2-1; 9 bases map to TRBD1. The germline CDR1 and CDR2 sequences are KGHDR and SFDVKD. After removal of 3 bases from V and 5 bases from J, the junction contained 10 bases not matched to a gene. The CDR3 contains 17 residues. CDR3 protein: CATSDQSRDRANNEQFF. Here the CDR3 DNA reads TGTGCCACCAGTGATCAATCTCGGGACAGGGCCAACAATGAGCAGTTCTTC.

This clonotype was counted ten times or more. The chain uses TRBV5-6 and TRBJ2-7; 11 positions match TRBD1. Germline loops: CDR1 SGHDT, CDR2 YYEEEE. The CDR3 consists of 15 residues. Trimming took 3 bases from V and 5 from J; bases not matched to a gene: 7. CDR3 protein: CASSYPGTGGDEQYF. The DNA for the CDR3 is TGTGCCAGCAGCTACCCCGGGACAGGGGGTGACGAGCAGTACTTC.

This clonotype showed up just a few times. J is TRBJ2-6 and V is TRBV10-3, with D maybe TRBD1 (5 bases). CDR1 is ENHRY and CDR2 is SYGVKD in the germline V gene. CDR3 length equals 14 residues. The V end was cut by 10 bases, the J end by 0 bases, with 10 bases between. The CDR3 DNA reads as TGTGCCACAGGGCCAAGCTCTGGGGCCAACGTCCTGACTTTC. Its protein product is CATGPSSGANVLTF.

The CDR3 region is CASSPQGGLTTGELFF. Here the CDR3 DNA reads TGTGCCAGTAGTCCCCAAGGGGGACTGACAACCGGGGAGCTGTTTTTT. The gene calls are TRBV19 and TRBJ2-2; either TRBD1 or TRBD2 may supply D (6 bases each). V was trimmed by 5 bases and J by 5 bases, leaving 18 bases between them. The CDR3 has 16 amino acids. Germline V gene sequence: CDR1 LNHDA, CDR2 SQIVND (reference sequence).